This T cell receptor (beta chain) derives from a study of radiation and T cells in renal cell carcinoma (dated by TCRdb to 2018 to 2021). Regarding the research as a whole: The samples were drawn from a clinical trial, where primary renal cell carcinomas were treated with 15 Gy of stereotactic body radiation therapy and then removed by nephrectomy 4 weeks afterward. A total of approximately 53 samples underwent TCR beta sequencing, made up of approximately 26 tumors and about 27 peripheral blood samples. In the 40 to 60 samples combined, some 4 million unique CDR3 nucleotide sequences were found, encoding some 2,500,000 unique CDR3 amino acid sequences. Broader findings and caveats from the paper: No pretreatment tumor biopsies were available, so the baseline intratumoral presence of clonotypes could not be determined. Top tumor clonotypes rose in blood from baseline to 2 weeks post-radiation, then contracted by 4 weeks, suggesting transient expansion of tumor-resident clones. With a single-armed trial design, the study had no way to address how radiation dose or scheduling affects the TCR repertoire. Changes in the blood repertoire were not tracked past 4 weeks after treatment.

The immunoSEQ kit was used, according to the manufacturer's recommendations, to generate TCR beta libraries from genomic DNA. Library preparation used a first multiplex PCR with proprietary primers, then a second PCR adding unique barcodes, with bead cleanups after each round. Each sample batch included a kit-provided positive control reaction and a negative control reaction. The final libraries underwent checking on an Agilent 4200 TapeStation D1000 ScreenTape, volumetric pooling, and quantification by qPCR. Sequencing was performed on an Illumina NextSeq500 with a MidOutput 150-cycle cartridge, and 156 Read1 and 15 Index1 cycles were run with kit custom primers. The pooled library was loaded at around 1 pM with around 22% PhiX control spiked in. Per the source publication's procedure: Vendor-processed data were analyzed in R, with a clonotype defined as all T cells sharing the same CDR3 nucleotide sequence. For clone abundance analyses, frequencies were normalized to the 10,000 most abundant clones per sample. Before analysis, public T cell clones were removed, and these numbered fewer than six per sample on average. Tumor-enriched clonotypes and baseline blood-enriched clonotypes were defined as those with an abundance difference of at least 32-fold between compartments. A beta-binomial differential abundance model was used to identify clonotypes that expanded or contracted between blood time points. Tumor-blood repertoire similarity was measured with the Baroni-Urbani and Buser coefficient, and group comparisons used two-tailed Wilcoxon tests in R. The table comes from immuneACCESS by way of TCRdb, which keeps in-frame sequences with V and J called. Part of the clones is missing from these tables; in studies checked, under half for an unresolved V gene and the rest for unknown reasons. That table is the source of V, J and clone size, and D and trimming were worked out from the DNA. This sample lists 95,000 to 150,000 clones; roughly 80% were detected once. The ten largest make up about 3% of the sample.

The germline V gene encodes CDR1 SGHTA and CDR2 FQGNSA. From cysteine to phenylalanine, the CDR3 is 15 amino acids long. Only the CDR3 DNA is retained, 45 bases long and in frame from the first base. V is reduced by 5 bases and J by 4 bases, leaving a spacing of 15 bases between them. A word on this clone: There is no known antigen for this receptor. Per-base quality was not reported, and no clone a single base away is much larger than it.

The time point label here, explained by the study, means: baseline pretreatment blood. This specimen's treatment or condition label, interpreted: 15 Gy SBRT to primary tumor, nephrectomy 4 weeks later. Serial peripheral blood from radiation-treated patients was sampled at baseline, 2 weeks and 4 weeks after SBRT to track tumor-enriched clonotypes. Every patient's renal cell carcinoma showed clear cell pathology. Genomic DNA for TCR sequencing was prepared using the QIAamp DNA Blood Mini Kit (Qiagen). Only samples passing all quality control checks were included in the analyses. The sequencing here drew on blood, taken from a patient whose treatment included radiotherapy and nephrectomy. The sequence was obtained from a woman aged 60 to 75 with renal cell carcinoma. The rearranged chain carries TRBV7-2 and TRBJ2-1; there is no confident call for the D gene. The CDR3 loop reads CASSPVDPTYNEQFF. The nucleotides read TGTGCCAGCAGCCCCGTGGACCCCACGTACAATGAGCAGTTCTTC.